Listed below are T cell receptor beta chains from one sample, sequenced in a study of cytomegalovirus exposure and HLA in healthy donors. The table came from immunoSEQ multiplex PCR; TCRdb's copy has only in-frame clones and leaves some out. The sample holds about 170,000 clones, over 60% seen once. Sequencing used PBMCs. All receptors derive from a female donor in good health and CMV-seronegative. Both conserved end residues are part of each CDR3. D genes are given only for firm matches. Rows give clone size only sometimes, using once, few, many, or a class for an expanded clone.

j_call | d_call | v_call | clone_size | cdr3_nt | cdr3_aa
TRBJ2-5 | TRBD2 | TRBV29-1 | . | TGCAGCGTTCCGGGAGGCCGGGAGACCCAGTACTTC | CSVPGGRETQYF
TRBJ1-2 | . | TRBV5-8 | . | TGTGCCAGCAGCATAAACAACGACTATGGCTACACCTTC | CASSINNDYGYTF
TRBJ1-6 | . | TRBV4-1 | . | TGCGCCAGCAGCCCCCGACAGGCTGATTCACCCCTCCACTTT | CASSPRQADSPLHF
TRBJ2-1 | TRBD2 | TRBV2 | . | TGTGCCAGCCGTGGTGCCGGGACTACAACCTACAATGAGCAGTTCTTC | CASRGAGTTTYNEQFF
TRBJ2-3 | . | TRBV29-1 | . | TGCAGCGTTGAACCAGGGGGGCCTGGCGATACGCAGTATTTT | CSVEPGGPGDTQYF
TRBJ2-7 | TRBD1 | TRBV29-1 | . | TGCAGCGTAGGGCCGGACAGGGGACGGGCCTACGAGCAGTACTTC | CSVGPDRGRAYEQYF
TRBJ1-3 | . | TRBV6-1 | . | TGTGCCAGCAGTGTGGCCCCCGGGGGCTCTGGAAACACCATATATTTT | CASSVAPGGSGNTIYF
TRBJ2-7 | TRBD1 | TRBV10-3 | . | TGTGCCATCAGTGAGCGGGACAGCTCCTACGAGCAGTACTTC | CAISERDSSYEQYF
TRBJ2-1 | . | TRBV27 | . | TGTGCCAGCAGTTTTCAGGGGAATGAGCAGTTCTTC | CASSFQGNEQFF
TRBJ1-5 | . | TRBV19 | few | TGTGCCAGTAGGCTGACCGGGACACACCCACAGCCCCAGCATTTT | CASRLTGTHPQPQHF
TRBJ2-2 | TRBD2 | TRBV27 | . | TGTGCCAGTCAACTAGCGGGGGGGCCAAAGACCGGGGAGCTGTTTTTT | CASQLAGGPKTGELFF
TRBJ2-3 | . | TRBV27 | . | TGTGCCAGCAGGTACTCAGGGGTGGATACGCAGTATTTT | CASRYSGVDTQYF
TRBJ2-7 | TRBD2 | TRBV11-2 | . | TGTGCCAGCAGCTCCGGGGGGGGAGCGGGCATCTACGAGCAGTACTTC | CASSSGGGAGIYEQYF
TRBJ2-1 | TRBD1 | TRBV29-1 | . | TGCAGCGTTGAATTTCGGACCGGGACAGCCTACAATGAGCAGTTCTTC | CSVEFRTGTAYNEQFF
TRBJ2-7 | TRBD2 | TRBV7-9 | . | TGTGCCAGCAGCCCCCCAGGGGGTCTAGCGGGAGAGAGGGGCTACGAGCAGTACTTC | CASSPPGGLAGERGYEQYF
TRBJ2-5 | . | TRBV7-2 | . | TGTGCCAGCAGCTTCGAGCCCAGGGGGACCCAGTACTTC | CASSFEPRGTQYF
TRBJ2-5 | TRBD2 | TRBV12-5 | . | TGTGCTAGTGGTTCGGGAGGCGGAGAGACCCAGTACTTC | CASGSGGGETQYF
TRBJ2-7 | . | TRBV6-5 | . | TGTGCCAGCAGGGAGACAGGAGATACCCGCGAGCAGTACTTC | CASRETGDTREQYF
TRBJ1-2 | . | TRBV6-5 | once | TGTGCCAGCAGACAGGGCAGCTATGGCTACACCTTC | CASRQGSYGYTF
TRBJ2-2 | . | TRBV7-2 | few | TGTGCCAGCAGTTACAGGGTCACCGGGGAGCTGTTTTTT | CASSYRVTGELFF
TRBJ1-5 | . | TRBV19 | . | TGTGCCAGTAGTAGCGCACAGCCCCAGCATTTT | CASSSAQPQHF
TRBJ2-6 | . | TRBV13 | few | TGTGCCAGCAGCTCCCGTAGTGGGGCCAACGTCCTGACTTTC | CASSSRSGANVLTF
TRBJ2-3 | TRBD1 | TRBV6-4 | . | TGTGCCAGCAGCGGGACAGGGGCCGGAGATACGCAGTATTTT | CASSGTGAGDTQYF
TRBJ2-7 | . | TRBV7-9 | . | TGTGCCAGCAGCAACTCGGGACGGGGGAACTACGAGCAGTACTTC | CASSNSGRGNYEQYF
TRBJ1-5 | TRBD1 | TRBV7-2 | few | TGTGCCAGCAGCTTAAGGGGGCAAAGCAATCAGCCCCAGCATTTT | CASSLRGQSNQPQHF
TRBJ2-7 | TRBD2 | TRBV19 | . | TGTGCCAGCAGCCTAGCGGGGGCCTACGAGCAGTACTTC | CASSLAGAYEQYF
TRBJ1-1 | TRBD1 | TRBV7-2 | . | TGTGCCAGCAGCTCTACAGGGGGAAAAGCTGAAGCTTTCTTT | CASSSTGGKAEAFF
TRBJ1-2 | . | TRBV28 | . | TGTGCCAGCAGTTGGACAGTGAGTGGTGGCTACACCTTC | CASSWTVSGGYTF
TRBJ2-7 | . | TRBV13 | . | TGTGCCAGCAGCCTTAAGAACAGGGTAGGGGAGCAGTACTTC | CASSLKNRVGEQYF
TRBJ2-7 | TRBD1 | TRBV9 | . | TGTGCCAGCAGCGCGACAGGGTACGAGCAGTACTTC | CASSATGYEQYF
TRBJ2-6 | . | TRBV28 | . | TGTGCCAGCAGTTTGGACAGCGGCTCTGGGGCCAACGGCCTGACTTTC | CASSLDSGSGANGLTF
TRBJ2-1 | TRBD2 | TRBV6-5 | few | TGTGCCAGCAGTTATGCCGGGGGGAGGGATGAGCAGTTCTTC | CASSYAGGRDEQFF
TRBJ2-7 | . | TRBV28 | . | TGTGCCAGCAGTTTATCGCCTAGCCTGGCCGAGCAGTACTTC | CASSLSPSLAEQYF
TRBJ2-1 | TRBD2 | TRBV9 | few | TGTGCCAGCAGCGTAGGGCTAGCGGGAGGAAAAGGAAATGAGCAGTTCTTC | CASSVGLAGGKGNEQFF
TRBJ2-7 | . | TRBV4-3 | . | TGCGCCAGCAGCCAAGGGGGGTACGGGGAGGACGAGCAGTACTTC | CASSQGGYGEDEQYF
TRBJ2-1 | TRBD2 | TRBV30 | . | TGTGCCTGGAGTCCCCCTGAGCGGGGAATTGAGCAGTTCTTC | CAWSPPERGIEQFF
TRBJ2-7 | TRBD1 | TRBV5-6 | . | TGTGCCAGCCGCCCGAGACAGGGGGCTTACGAGCAGTACTTC | CASRPRQGAYEQYF
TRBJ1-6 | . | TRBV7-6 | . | TGTGCCAGCAGCTTAGGACAGAATAATTCACCCCTCCACTTT | CASSLGQNNSPLHF
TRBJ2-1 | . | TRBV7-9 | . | TGTGCCAGCAGCCACGGAGGGAAGTTCTACAATGAGCAGTTCTTC | CASSHGGKFYNEQFF
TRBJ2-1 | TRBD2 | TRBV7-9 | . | TGTGCCAGCAGCTTAGGTTCTAGCGGGAGGATAGATGAGCAGTTCTTC | CASSLGSSGRIDEQFF
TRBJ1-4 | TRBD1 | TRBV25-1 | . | TGTGCCAGCAGTCCGAGGACAGGGGGTAATGAAAAACTGTTTTTT | CASSPRTGGNEKLFF
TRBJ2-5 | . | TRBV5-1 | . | TGCGCCAGCAGCTTGGATACACCCCAAGAGACCCAGTACTTC | CASSLDTPQETQYF
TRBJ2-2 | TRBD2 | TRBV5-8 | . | TGTGCCAGCAGCCATCGGGGGGACGCCGGGGAGCTGTTTTTT | CASSHRGDAGELFF
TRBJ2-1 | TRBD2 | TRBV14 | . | TGTGCCAGCAGCCAGCGAGCGGGGGGGCGTCCGGATGAGCAGTTCTTC | CASSQRAGGRPDEQFF
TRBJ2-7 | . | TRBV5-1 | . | TGCGCCAGCAGCTTACGGGTCGCTTACGAGCAGTACTTC | CASSLRVAYEQYF
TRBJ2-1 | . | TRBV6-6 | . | TGTGCCAGCAGCCGGACAGTAGCCGAGCAGTTCTTC | CASSRTVAEQFF
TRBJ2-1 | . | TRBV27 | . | TGTGCCAGCAGTTTGGACCGGGGAGGCGGGACCTCCTACAATGAGCAGTTCTTC | CASSLDRGGGTSYNEQFF
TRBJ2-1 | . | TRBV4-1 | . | TGCGCCAGCAGCTACTACAATGAGCAGTTCTTC | CASSYYNEQFF